The 30 T cell receptor beta chains reported below all come from one sample, sequenced in a study of shared clonotypes between healthy human individuals. CD45RO-negative, CCR7-positively selected cells formed the naive CD8 fraction, excluding terminally differentiated effector memory CD45RA+ cells. Generated by immunoSEQ multiplex PCR, the TCRdb table keeps only in-frame clones and is missing some. The sample consists of about 1.9 million clones, just over 90% of them appearing once. Specimen: naive CD8+ T cells from PBMCs. Receptors were obtained from a man in his late teens or twenties in good health. Some clones in this sample may be carry-over from other donors' samples.

V and J are TRBV18 and TRBJ1-1; D is undetermined. CDR3 size: 16 residues. Germline lookup yields CDR1 KGHSH and CDR2 LQKENI. Trimming removed 0 bases at V and 1 base at J, with 12 bases between. CDR3 loop: CASSPPEIQANTEAFF. The CDR3 DNA sequence: TGTGCCAGCTCACCACCAGAGATTCAGGCGAACACTGAAGCTTTCTTT.

The rearrangement links TRBV4-2 to TRBJ2-7, with 7 bases lining up with TRBD2. V shed 3 bases, J shed 6 bases, and the junction held 11 bases outside the gene matches. The CDR3 is 15 residues long. Germline loops: CDR1 LGHNA, CDR2 YNFKEQ. The CDR3 DNA reads TGTGCCAGCAGCCAGATGGGGGGGGATTATGCCGAGCAGTACTTC. Translating gives CASSQMGGDYAEQYF.

To note about this clone: This sample includes further DNA sequences coding for the same CDR3. J is TRBJ2-1 and V is TRBV9, with 14 bases that match TRBD2. CDR1 is SGDLS, CDR2 YYNGEE, per germline. The CDR3 covers 17 residues. Trimming took 3 bases from V and 6 from J; bases not matched to a gene: 8. The CDR3 sequence is CASSATSGRALGNEQFF. The CDR3 coding sequence is TGTGCCAGCAGCGCGACTAGCGGGAGGGCGTTGGGCAATGAGCAGTTCTTC.

As to this clone: One junction end disagrees with the germline gene, perhaps due to a read error. The gene calls are TRBV6-1 and TRBJ2-6; possibly TRBD2 for D (5 bases). CDR1 is MNHNS, CDR2 SASEGT, per germline. CDR3 length: 18 residues. Here the CDR3 DNA reads TGTGCCAGCAGTGCCCCCCAATCGGCAGGTTCGCGGGCCAACATCCTGACTTTC. This translates into CASSAPQSAGSRANILTF.

The V call is TRBV14, the J call TRBJ1-2, with D unclear. This CDR3 has 15 residues. Trimming took off 4 bases at V and 5 bases at J, with 17 bases between the two ends. Germline CDR1 is SGHDN and CDR2 is FVKESK. The CDR3 coding sequence is TGTGCCAGCAGCCGAGAGGAGACACCAATATATGGCTACACCTTC. Translated: CASSREETPIYGYTF.

V usage is TRBV7-8 and J usage is TRBJ2-1; D is ambiguous. Looked up from germline, CDR1 is SGHVS and CDR2 is FQNEAQ. The germline V and J ends were trimmed by 1 base and 5 bases, with 6 bases remaining between them. The CDR3 runs to 13 residues. This CDR3 reads CASSLGVDNEQFF. DNA for the CDR3: TGTGCCAGCAGCTTAGGGGTGGACAATGAGCAGTTCTTC.

Comment on this clone: At one boundary the junction diverges from the germline segment, which might be a read error. J is TRBJ1-2 and V is TRBV5-4, with D unclear. Germline V gene data show CDR1 as SGHNT and CDR2 as YYREEE (reference sequence). The CDR3 sequence is 12 residues long. The CDR3: CASTESSGGSAF. CDR3 bases: TGTGCCAGCACCGAGTCCTCAGGAGGCTCGGCCTTC. The full variable domain, its missing parts supplied by reference TRBV5-4 and TRBJ1-2, is ETGVTQSPTHLIKTRGQQVTLRCSSQSGHNTVSWYQQALGQGPQFIFQYYREEENGRGNFPPRFSGLQFPNYSSELNVNALELDDSALYLCASTESSGGSAFGSGTRLTVV.

V is TRBV4-3 and J is TRBJ2-2, with D perhaps matching TRBD2 (6 bases). The CDR3 sequence is 17 residues long. CDR1 and CDR2 (germline): LGHNA, YSLEER. Trimming took 0 bases from V and 0 from J, leaving 11 bases between them. CDR3 coding DNA: TGCGCCAGCAGCCAAGAGGAGGGTCTCGCGAACACCGGGGAGCTGTTTTTT. It translates to CASSQEEGLANTGELFF.

The J gene is TRBJ2-1, the V gene TRBV7-8; maybe TRBD2 (6 bases). Germline V CDR1 and CDR2: SGHVS, FQNEAQ. The CDR3 extends over 16 amino acids. The V gene lost 1 base and the J gene lost 0 bases, with 10 bases spanning the gap. DNA for the CDR3: TGTGCCAGCAGCTTAGTCCCAGCGGGCTCCTACAATGAGCAGTTCTTC. Translation: CASSLVPAGSYNEQFF.

The J gene is TRBJ1-2, the V gene TRBV28; TRBD1 matches 7 bases. The V segment lost 6 bases and the J segment 2 bases; nucleotides outside the gene matches: 15. The CDR3 is 17 residues long. Germline V gene lookup returns CDR1 MDHEN and CDR2 SYDVKM. In DNA, the CDR3 is TGTGCCAGCAGCCGAGAACAGGGGATTGGACACAACTATGGCTACACCTTC. It yields the protein CASSREQGIGHNYGYTF.

The rearrangement uses TRBV20-1 and TRBJ1-1; a weak D match, TRBD1 (6 bases). CDR3 length: 11 amino acids. The V gene's germline CDR1 is DFQATT and CDR2 SNEGSKA (reference sequence). Trimming left V 0 bases short and J 11 bases short, with 10 bases between. In nucleotides, the CDR3 is TGCAGTGCTAGAGAATACAGGGATGCTTTCTTT. This translates into CSAREYRDAFF.

This sequence joins TRBV7-9 and TRBJ2-3; the D call may be TRBD1 or TRBD2 (5 bases each). The CDR3 runs to 16 residues. Germline loops: CDR1 SEHNR, CDR2 FQNEAQ (reference sequence). Trimming took off 5 bases at V and 2 bases at J, with 17 bases between the two ends. CDR3 protein: CASSISDRLSTDTQYF. The CDR3 coding sequence is TGTGCCAGCAGCATAAGTGACAGACTATCCACAGATACGCAGTATTTT.

This sequence joins TRBV9 and TRBJ1-1, with a weak D call TRBD1 (6 bases). CDR3 length equals 14 residues. Deletions cut 3 bases from V and 7 bases from J, with 16 bases between. CDR1 and CDR2 from the germline V gene are SGDLS and YYNGEE. CDR3 DNA sequence: TGTGCCAGCAGCGCGGACAGTCTCCCGCGTGAAGCTTTCTTT. Translation gives CASSADSLPREAFF.

The chain is built from TRBV4-1 and TRBJ2-7; D gene unclear. CDR1 and CDR2 (germline): MGHRA, YSYEKL. V gave up 0 bases and J gave up 2 bases, with 17 bases separating them. CDR3 length: 17 amino acids. The CDR3 DNA follows: TGCGCCAGCAGCCAAGATCGCGGCTCCTTCATTACCTACGAGCAGTACTTC. Translated, it gives CASSQDRGSFITYEQYF.

The chain employs TRBV7-6 and TRBJ2-1; D may be TRBD2 (5 bases). This CDR3 is built from 14 residues. Germline CDR1 and CDR2: SGHVS and FNYEAQ. V dropped 2 bases and J dropped 6 bases, with 11 bases sitting between them. CDR3 sequence (DNA): TGTGCCAGCAGCTTATATCCGGGAAGCAATGAGCAGTTCTTC. It specifies CASSLYPGSNEQFF. The variable domain in full, completed from reference TRBV7-6 and TRBJ2-1, reads GAGVSQSPRYKVTKRGQDVALRCDPISGHVSLYWYRQALGQGPEFLTYFNYEAQQDKSGLPNDRFSAERPEGSISTLTIQRTEQRDSAMYRCASSLYPGSNEQFFGPGTRLTVL.

The gene calls are TRBV7-9 and TRBJ2-7, with TRBD1 matching over 9 bases. The CDR3 has 15 amino acids. V dropped 1 base and J dropped 4; count of bases not matched to a gene: 5. The germline CDR1 and CDR2 sequences are SEHNR and FQNEAQ (reference sequence). CDR3 region: CASSLGYDRGYEQYF. The CDR3 coding sequence is TGTGCCAGCAGCTTAGGATACGACAGGGGGTACGAGCAGTACTTC.

This chain joins TRBV10-3 and TRBJ1-4; 7 positions agree with TRBD1. CDR3 length: 14 amino acids. The V segment lost 6 bases and the J segment 4 bases; nucleotides outside the gene matches: 5. Germline CDR1 reads ENHRY; CDR2 reads SYGVKD. The CDR3 loop is CAIRRTGLNEKLFF. As DNA, the CDR3 is TGTGCCATCAGAAGGACAGGACTTAATGAAAAACTGTTTTTT.

As for this clone: Other DNA sequences from this sample encode an identical CDR3 as well. The chain combines TRBV19 with TRBJ2-1, with D uncertain. CDR1 and CDR2 from the germline V gene are LNHDA and SQIVND (reference sequence). V was trimmed by 3 bases and J by 2 bases, leaving 11 bases between them. The CDR3 length is 15 residues. The chain's CDR3 is CASSIVGLAYNEQFF. The CDR3 DNA follows: TGTGCCAGTAGTATCGTAGGGCTAGCCTACAATGAGCAGTTCTTC.

The CDR3 loop reads CASSYGPEGLEQYF. As DNA, the CDR3 is TGTGCCAGCAGCTACGGACCGGAGGGTCTGGAGCAGTACTTC. V is TRBV27 and J is TRBJ2-7; D may be TRBD2 (6 bases). The CDR3 consists of 14 residues. V was cut by 6 bases and J by 7 bases, with 19 bases left in between. Germline-derived CDR1 and CDR2 are MNHEY and SMNVEV (reference sequence).

This clone appeared once. V gene TRBV7-9 combines with J gene TRBJ1-2; D is uncertain. CDR1 and CDR2 (germline): SEHNR, FQNEAQ (reference sequence). The CDR3 runs to 17 residues. Trimming shortened V by 1 base and J by 6 bases, and 21 bases separated the two germline ends. The CDR3, as DNA: TGTGCCAGCAGCTTAGTATTAGAGTCGGCCTTCGGGCATGGCTACACCTTC. This sequence encodes CASSLVLESAFGHGYTF.

This clone has only a few counts. The V and J genes are TRBV9 and TRBJ1-5; maybe TRBD1 (5 bases). Germline CDR1 reads SGDLS; CDR2 reads YYNGEE. V was clipped by 3 bases and J by 1 base, with 11 bases between them. This CDR3 contains 15 residues. The CDR3 sequence is CASSAYDSSNQPQHF. In nucleotides, the CDR3 is TGTGCCAGCAGCGCCTACGACAGCAGCAATCAGCCCCAGCATTTT.

The gene calls are TRBV6-1 and TRBJ2-7; TRBD1 might be the D (6 bases). Germline V gene sequence: CDR1 MNHNS, CDR2 SASEGT. V was cut by 3 bases and J by 2 bases, with 11 bases left in between. The CDR3 contains 14 residues. CDR3 bases: TGTGCCAGCAGTGATAGGACAGCGACCTACGAGCAGTACTTC. As protein: CASSDRTATYEQYF.

V and J are TRBV29-1 and TRBJ2-1; 9 bases map to TRBD1. The V gene end was trimmed by 6 bases and the J gene end by 4 bases; junction bases not matched to a gene: 7. The CDR3 loop spans 14 amino acids. Per the germline V gene, CDR1 is SQVTM and CDR2 is ANQGSEA. The CDR3 DNA is TGCAGCGTGTGGGGACAGGGCTTTTACAATGAGCAGTTCTTC. It yields the protein CSVWGQGFYNEQFF.

This clone was found once. The CDR3 DNA reads as TGTGCCAGCAGTTTTGGACTAGCGGGAGGGCCCTACGAGCAGTACTTC. Protein sequence: CASSFGLAGGPYEQYF. The chain combines TRBV27 with TRBJ2-7, with 15 bases that match TRBD2. V lost 3 bases and J lost 2; bases outside the gene matches: 2. Germline CDR1 reads MNHEY; CDR2 reads SMNVEV (reference sequence). CDR3 length: 16 residues.

In DNA form, the CDR3 reads TGTGCCAGCAGTGTTAGCGGGACTGAGACCCAGTACTTC. Residues: CASSVSGTETQYF. This chain joins TRBV25-1 and TRBJ2-5; 8 bases are a match to TRBD2. The CDR3 is made up of 13 amino acids. Germline trimming cut 4 bases from V and 5 bases from J; bases unmatched to any gene: 3. Germline loops: CDR1 MGHDK, CDR2 SYGVNS. The complete variable domain, with remaining parts taken from reference TRBV25-1 and TRBJ2-5, reads EADIYQTPRYLVIGTGKKITLECSQTMGHDKMYWYQQDPGMELHLIHYSYGVNSTEKGDLSSESTVSRIRTEHFPLTLESARPSHTSQYLCASSVSGTETQYFGPGTRLLVL.

The chain recombines TRBV27 with TRBJ2-7, with D unresolved. Per the germline V gene, CDR1 is MNHEY and CDR2 is SMNVEV (reference sequence). CDR3 length equals 14 residues. V was trimmed by 3 bases and J by 6 bases, leaving 15 bases between them. The CDR3 DNA sequence: TGTGCCAGCAGTTTCCGGGCCGAAATTCCCGAGCAGTACTTC. This codes for CASSFRAEIPEQYF.

The chain uses TRBV15 and TRBJ1-1; D gene unclear. This CDR3 spans 14 amino acids. Germline CDR1 reads LNHNV; CDR2 reads YYDKDF (reference sequence). The ends were cut back, 5 bases at V and 5 bases at J, with 15 bases in the middle. This CDR3 is CATSPSPVDTEAFF. The CDR3 DNA sequence: TGTGCCACCAGCCCCTCCCCCGTAGATACTGAAGCTTTCTTT.

V is TRBV4-1 and J is TRBJ2-7, with D possibly being TRBD2 (6 bases). The germline V and J ends were trimmed by 4 bases and 3 bases, with 16 bases remaining between them. The CDR3 totals 15 residues. Germline CDR1 and CDR2: MGHRA and YSYEKL. The CDR3 protein is CASSLSAGGNYEQYF. The CDR3 DNA is TGCGCCAGCAGCCTTTCGGCCGGCGGGAACTACGAGCAGTACTTC.

This clone was counted a single time. V and J are TRBV7-9 and TRBJ2-1, with D unresolved. The CDR3 extends over 17 amino acids. The germline V and J ends were trimmed by 1 base and 7 bases, with 20 bases remaining between them. Germline V gives CDR1 SEHNR, CDR2 FQNEAQ (reference sequence). CDR3 bases: TGTGCCAGCAGCTTAGACTCTAATCCCATAGTGATGAATGAGCAGTTCTTC. This encodes CASSLDSNPIVMNEQFF.

Turning to this clone: At the DNA level, this CDR3 is encoded by other sequences in the same sample as well. The genes are TRBV29-1 and TRBJ2-7, with 10 bases identical to TRBD2. The germline CDR1 and CDR2 sequences are SQVTM and ANQGSEA. CDR3 size: 14 residues. V shed 2 bases and J 0 bases; nucleotides not matched to a gene: 1. CDR3 residues: CSVERTSGSYEQYF. In DNA, the CDR3 is TGCAGCGTTGAAAGGACTAGCGGCTCCTACGAGCAGTACTTC.